The sequence of this TCR beta chain was determined in a study of shared clonotypes between healthy human individuals. Findings and limits, study-wide: The generation probabilities recorded for non-shared clonotypes fell below those of clonotypes shared by all four donors.

Sequencing used immunoSEQ multiplex PCR; TCRdb keeps in-frame clones, though not all of them. This table holds fewer than 1.8 million clones, 98% to 99% found once. A note on this clone: Its antigen is undetermined.

The sequencing input was naive CD4+ T cells sorted from blood. Indicated subset: CD45RA+ positively selected. The TCR was taken from a man younger than 40 in good health.

The CDR3 loop reads CASSLAITGELFF. For the CDR3, the DNA is TGCGCCAGCAGCTTGGCGATCACCGGGGAGCTGTTTTTT. The rearrangement links TRBV5-1 to TRBJ2-2, with D uncertain. The CDR3 is 13 amino acids. Germline assignment: CDR1 SGHRS and CDR2 YFSETQ. Trimming removed 0 bases at V and 4 bases at J, with 4 bases between.